The 26 T cell receptor beta chains below come from one sample, sequenced in a study of shared clonotypes between healthy human individuals. Only in-frame clones appear in the TCRdb table, and some are missing; sequencing was by immunoSEQ multiplex PCR. The sample lists roughly 2,000,000 clones, just under 95% occurring once. Naive-designated CD8 cells lacked CD45RO, were positively enriched for CCR7, and omitted terminally differentiated effector memory CD45RA+ cells. The sequenced sample consisted of naive CD8+ T cells sorted from blood. These receptor sequences come from a man aged 18-30 years in good health.

V usage is TRBV12-5 and J usage is TRBJ1-4; 7 bases match TRBD1. The CDR3 runs 15 residues. Germline values: CDR1 LGHNT, CDR2 FRNRAP. With 6 bases clipped from V and 0 bases from J, the junction kept 4 bases outside the gene matches. CDR3 DNA sequence: TGTGCTAGTGGGTTCACAGGGGCAACTAATGAAAAACTGTTTTTT. Residues: CASGFTGATNEKLFF.

This chain joins TRBV11-2 and TRBJ2-1; D might be TRBD2 (6 bases). Trimming removed 0 bases at V and 3 bases at J, with 6 bases between. Germline assignment: CDR1 SGHAT and CDR2 FQNNGV. CDR3 length: 14 residues. CDR3 coding DNA: TGTGCCAGCAGCTTAGAAGCGGGCTACAATGAGCAGTTCTTC. Its translation is CASSLEAGYNEQFF.

This clone is a singleton in its sample. Here the CDR3 DNA reads TGTGCCAGCAGCTTAGTGGGTCCCCATCTAGCGCTGAGCTCCTACGAGCAGTACTTC. It codes for CASSLVGPHLALSSYEQYF. V usage is TRBV11-3 and J usage is TRBJ2-7; a possible D gene is TRBD2 (6 bases). Germline-derived CDR1 and CDR2 are SGHNT and YENEEA. This CDR3 has 19 residues. V shed 1 base and J shed 0 bases, with 22 bases lying between them.

The chain employs TRBV29-1 and TRBJ2-5; 8 bases fit TRBD1. Judging by the DNA end, TRBJ2-7 fits better; the J call may be wrong. Looked up from germline, CDR1 is SQVTM and CDR2 is ANQGSEA. The CDR3 consists of 14 residues. The CDR3 DNA follows: TGCAGCGTTGAGTTCCCAGGGGGCGCCTACGAGCAGTACTTC. Its protein is CSVEFPGGAYEQYF.

A note on this clone: The identical CDR3 is also encoded by other nucleotide sequences in the sample. This chain links TRBV5-6 with TRBJ2-7; D is unclear. CDR1 is SGHDT, CDR2 YYEEEE, per germline. The CDR3 spans 13 residues. With 0 bases removed from V and 3 bases from J, the gap between germline ends came to 7 bases. CDR3 DNA sequence: TGTGCCAGCAGCTTGGCCGTCGGCTACGAGCAGTACTTC. It specifies CASSLAVGYEQYF.

Turning to this clone: At the DNA level, this CDR3 is encoded by other sequences in the same sample as well. The chain employs TRBV5-6 and TRBJ2-7; 10 bases agree with TRBD1. The CDR3 has 14 amino acids. CDR1 SGHDT and CDR2 YYEEEE come from the germline V gene. V was clipped by 2 bases and J by 4 bases; unmatched bases: 3. The CDR3: CASSFGQGVYEQYF. The CDR3 DNA reads TGTGCCAGCAGCTTCGGACAGGGGGTATACGAGCAGTACTTC.

The rearrangement joins TRBV10-1 to TRBJ2-7; D is unclear. The CDR3 contains 14 residues. V gave up 6 bases and J gave up 7 bases, with 19 bases separating them. Germline V lookup: CDR1 WNHNN, CDR2 SYGVQD (reference sequence). This chain's CDR3 is CASRDRRAYEEQYF. CDR3 sequence (DNA): TGCGCCAGCAGGGACCGCCGGGCCTACGAGGAGCAGTACTTC.

The rearrangement joins TRBV7-9 to TRBJ1-1, with 7 bases fitting TRBD1. CDR3 length equals 14 residues. V shed 5 bases, J shed 5 bases, and the junction held 8 bases outside the gene matches. CDR1 is SEHNR and CDR2 is FQNEAQ in the germline V gene (reference sequence). CDR3 sequence (DNA): TGTGCCAGCAGCCCGAACAGGGGCGAAACTGAAGCTTTCTTT. It translates to CASSPNRGETEAFF.

Points on this clone: The identical CDR3 is also encoded by other nucleotide sequences in the sample. The rearrangement links TRBV4-1 to TRBJ2-7, with D unresolved. CDR1 MGHRA and CDR2 YSYEKL come from the germline V gene. This CDR3 has 12 amino acids. Trimming cost V 1 base and J 3 bases, with 4 bases left between them. The CDR3 region has the DNA TGCGCCAGCAGCCAAGTAGGCTACGAGCAGTACTTC. Translating gives CASSQVGYEQYF.

V and J are TRBV11-2 and TRBJ1-1; D remains ambiguous. The CDR3 is made up of 13 amino acids. Trimming left V 5 bases short and J 10 bases short, with 17 bases between. The germline V gene encodes CDR1 SGHAT and CDR2 FQNNGV. The CDR3 loop reads CASSLPGPWGAFF. The CDR3 DNA sequence: TGTGCCAGCAGCCTACCGGGCCCCTGGGGAGCTTTCTTT.

V is TRBV19 and J is TRBJ1-5; possible D gene TRBD1, 5 bases. Germline-derived CDR1 and CDR2 are LNHDA and SQIVND (reference sequence). Trimming took 11 bases from V and 7 from J, leaving 12 bases between them. The CDR3 contains 11 residues. Here the CDR3 reads CAGGDGQPQHF. In DNA form, the CDR3 reads TGTGCCGGGGGGGACGGACAGCCCCAGCATTTT.

Points on this clone: Other DNA sequences in this specimen translate into the identical CDR3. The chain is built from TRBV5-6 and TRBJ2-7; D remains ambiguous. Germline loops: CDR1 SGHDT, CDR2 YYEEEE. V dropped 0 bases and J dropped 3 bases, with 10 bases sitting between them. The length of the CDR3 is 14 residues. As DNA, the CDR3 is TGTGCCAGCAGCTTGGACGGGCTTAGCTACGAGCAGTACTTC. This gives the protein CASSLDGLSYEQYF.

V is TRBV29-1 and J is TRBJ1-2, with 7 bases that match TRBD1. This CDR3 comprises 15 residues. J lost 4 bases, V lost 5 bases, and 13 bases had no gene match. In germline, CDR1 is SQVTM, CDR2 ANQGSEA. The CDR3 sequence is CSVSGTAFGSYGYTF. CDR3 nucleotides: TGCAGCGTTTCCGGGACAGCCTTCGGTTCCTATGGCTACACCTTC.

The chain links TRBV9 to TRBJ2-7; D is possibly TRBD2 (6 bases). With 4 bases removed from V and 2 bases from J, the gap between germline ends came to 16 bases. The CDR3 is 15 amino acids. Germline CDR1 and CDR2: SGDLS and YYNGEE. The CDR3, as DNA: TGTGCCAGCAGCCCGGCGGGGCAGGCGGCCTACGAGCAGTACTTC. It specifies CASSPAGQAAYEQYF.

The chain employs TRBV27 and TRBJ1-2; 7 bases fit TRBD1. Germline trimming cut 3 bases from V and 2 bases from J; bases unmatched to any gene: 3. The CDR3 covers 14 residues. CDR1 is MNHEY, CDR2 SMNVEV, per germline (reference sequence). CDR3 nucleotide sequence: TGTGCCAGCAGTTTCAAGGGGGCGAACTATGGCTACACCTTC. Its protein is CASSFKGANYGYTF.

The chain links TRBV7-8 to TRBJ1-2; 7 positions match TRBD1. CDR1 and CDR2 from the germline V gene are SGHVS and FQNEAQ. This CDR3 spans 12 amino acids. V gave up 10 bases and J gave up 2 bases; unmatched junction bases: 4. As DNA, the CDR3 is TGTGCCATCCAGGGGGGGAACTATGGCTACACCTTC. It encodes CAIQGGNYGYTF.

V usage is TRBV7-8 and J usage is TRBJ2-3, with D possibly being TRBD1 or TRBD2 (6 bases each). The CDR3 totals 15 residues. Germline CDR1 SGHVS, CDR2 FQNEAQ. V was cut by 5 bases and J by 0 bases, with 12 bases left in between. The CDR3 bases are TGTGCCAGCAGCCCAGAGGGGGGAAGCACAGATACGCAGTATTTT. Protein: CASSPEGGSTDTQYF.

The chain carries TRBV9 and TRBJ2-5, with D possibly TRBD2 on 6 matching bases. Germline V gene lookup returns CDR1 SGDLS and CDR2 YYNGEE. The CDR3 runs to 15 residues. V was shortened by 0 bases and J by 5 bases, with 14 bases between the two germline ends. CDR3 nucleotides: TGTGCCAGCAGCGTAGGTGAGGGGAGGCTGGAGACCCAGTACTTC. Translating gives CASSVGEGRLETQYF.

Concerning this clone: The identical CDR3 is also encoded by other nucleotide sequences in the sample. The chain employs TRBV30 and TRBJ2-3; a weak D match, TRBD2 (7 bases). Trimming pared 0 bases from V and 0 bases from J, leaving 10 bases between. CDR1 is GTSNPN, CDR2 SVGIG, per germline (reference sequence). This CDR3 comprises 15 residues. CDR3 protein: CAWSVGGASTDTQYF. The CDR3 region has the DNA TGTGCCTGGAGTGTGGGGGGGGCAAGCACAGATACGCAGTATTTT.

The chain combines TRBV19 with TRBJ2-3; 12 bases align to TRBD2. Per the germline V gene, CDR1 is LNHDA and CDR2 is SQIVND (reference sequence). The CDR3 has 16 amino acids. The trim removed 2 bases at V and 5 bases at J, leaving 5 bases unmatched. The CDR3 loop is CASSIRASGGEDTQYF. CDR3 DNA: TGTGCCAGTAGTATAAGAGCTAGCGGGGGGGAAGATACGCAGTATTTT.

The V call is TRBV9, the J call TRBJ2-7; D remains unclear. The V end was cut by 3 bases, the J end by 1 base, with 8 bases between. The CDR3 is 13 residues long. Germline CDR1 and CDR2: SGDLS and YYNGEE. In nucleotides, the CDR3 is TGTGCCAGCAGCGAAGGCATGTCCTACGAGCAGTACTTC. It yields the protein CASSEGMSYEQYF.

Note on this clone: Other DNA sequences in the same sample also yield this CDR3. This rearrangement joins TRBV28 to TRBJ2-7, with 11 bases identical to TRBD2. CDR1 is MDHEN and CDR2 is SYDVKM in the germline V gene. V gave up 7 bases and J gave up 1 base; unmatched junction bases: 3. There are 14 residues in the CDR3. Here the CDR3 reads CASTLAGGSYEQYF. The CDR3 nucleotides are TGTGCCAGCACCCTAGCGGGAGGATCCTACGAGCAGTACTTC.

The chain links TRBV4-1 to TRBJ1-2; 8 nucleotides align to TRBD1. The CDR3 is 15 residues long. CDR1 and CDR2 from the germline V gene are MGHRA and YSYEKL. The V and J ends lost 1 base and 8 bases, in that order; junction bases with no gene match: 9. The CDR3 loop reads CASSQVTQGAGGYTF. The CDR3 DNA sequence: TGCGCCAGCAGCCAAGTTACGCAGGGGGCCGGGGGCTACACCTTC.

V usage is TRBV9 and J usage is TRBJ2-2; D gene uncertain. This CDR3 spans 12 amino acids. Trimming cost V 3 bases and J 7 bases, with 7 bases left between them. Germline CDR1 and CDR2: SGDLS and YYNGEE. In DNA form, the CDR3 reads TGTGCCAGCAGCGAATCTTTCGGGGAGCTGTTTTTT. It specifies CASSESFGELFF.

The chain carries TRBV6-5 and TRBJ1-1; D gene unclear. The germline V and J ends were trimmed by 7 bases and 6 bases, with 12 bases remaining between them. CDR1 MNHEY and CDR2 SVGAGI come from the germline V gene. The CDR3 loop spans 12 amino acids. This CDR3 is CASMSSGPEAFF. CDR3 DNA: TGTGCCAGCATGTCGAGTGGGCCTGAAGCTTTCTTT.

The chain is built from TRBV2 and TRBJ1-4; 9 bases are a match to TRBD1. The CDR3 covers 14 residues. The ends lost 5 bases at V and 8 bases at J; junction bases unmatched: 6. CDR1 and CDR2 from the germline V gene are SNHLY and FYNNEI. CDR3 nucleotide sequence: TGTGCCAGCAGTCCGGGACAGGGTGGAGAAAAACTGTTTTTT. Protein product: CASSPGQGGEKLFF.